The 17 T cell receptor beta chains presented below share a single source sample, sequenced in a study of shared clonotypes between healthy human individuals. The assay was immunoSEQ multiplex PCR, and TCRdb's table has in-frame clones only and misses some. The table records about 990,000 clones, around 78% of them present only once. The sequenced sample consisted of memory CD4+ T cells from PBMCs. The sample's subset: CD45RA-negative fraction. The receptors come from a man aged 18 to 30 in good health. Some clones in this sample may be carry-over from other donors' samples.

The rearrangement links TRBV7-9 to TRBJ2-7; 11 nucleotides agree with TRBD2. The germline V gene has CDR1 SEHNR and CDR2 FQNEAQ (reference sequence). Trimming removed 1 base from V and 2 bases from J; junction bases left unmatched: 10. This CDR3 region has 18 residues. The CDR3 loop is CASSLELGLAGGTYEQYF. CDR3 DNA: TGTGCCAGCAGCTTAGAGTTAGGGCTAGCGGGAGGCACCTACGAGCAGTACTTC.

Written as DNA, the CDR3 is TGTGCCAGCGCCACAAACAGCGATAGCAATCAGCCCCAGCATTTT. It specifies CASATNSDSNQPQHF. The V and J genes are TRBV27 and TRBJ1-5; no clear D gene. V was cut by 8 bases and J by 0 bases, with 14 bases left in between. Germline lookup yields CDR1 MNHEY and CDR2 SMNVEV (reference sequence). The CDR3 covers 15 residues.

The chain is built from TRBV28 and TRBJ1-2, with a tentative D call TRBD1 (5 bases). V was cut by 5 bases and J by 2 bases, with 15 bases left in between. Germline V gene data show CDR1 as MDHEN and CDR2 as SYDVKM. This CDR3 has 15 amino acids. This CDR3 is CASSPPSGRNYGYTF. CDR3 nucleotide sequence: TGTGCCAGCAGTCCGCCATCGGGACGGAACTATGGCTACACCTTC.

The J gene is TRBJ2-7, the V gene TRBV5-1, with D tentatively TRBD1 or TRBD2 (5 bases each). Trimming took 2 bases from V and 1 from J, leaving 16 bases between them. The CDR3 extends over 16 amino acids. Germline values: CDR1 SGHRS, CDR2 YFSETQ. The CDR3 loop reads CASSLNVGTVSYEQYF. The CDR3 region has the DNA TGCGCCAGCAGCTTAAATGTAGGGACGGTATCCTACGAGCAGTACTTC.

This chain links TRBV16 with TRBJ1-5; perhaps TRBD1 as D (6 bases). CDR3 length equals 17 residues. CDR1 is KGHSY and CDR2 is FQNENV in the germline V gene. Between the trimmed V and J ends, which lost 1 base and 4 bases, there was a span of 17 bases. The CDR3 sequence: CASSQWGYAQGNQPQHF. The CDR3 DNA reads as TGTGCCAGCAGCCAATGGGGGTATGCACAGGGAAATCAGCCCCAGCATTTT. The variable domain in full, with the rest retrieved from reference TRBV16 and TRBJ1-5, is GEEVAQTPKHLVRGEGQKAKLYCAPIKGHSYVFWYQQVLKNEFKFLISFQNENVFDETGMPKERFSAKCLPNSPCSLEIQATKLEDSAVYFCASSQWGYAQGNQPQHFGDGTRLSIL.

The chain couples TRBV28 to TRBJ1-2; 9 positions agree with TRBD1. The CDR3 loop spans 13 amino acids. The germline gives CDR1 MDHEN, CDR2 SYDVKM. The V segment lost 7 bases and the J segment 5 bases; nucleotides outside the gene matches: 5. The CDR3 DNA reads as TGTGCCAGCAATCCCGGGACAGGGTATGGCTACACCTTC. Translating gives CASNPGTGYGYTF.

The chain has TRBV5-4 and TRBJ2-5; D may be TRBD1 (6 bases). Judging by the DNA end, TRBJ2-7 fits better; the J call may be wrong. Germline CDR1 is SGHNT and CDR2 is YYREEE (reference sequence). The CDR3 totals 16 residues. The CDR3 loop reads CASSPFQGRNAYEQYF. The DNA of the CDR3 is TGTGCCAGCAGCCCGTTCCAGGGGCGGAATGCCTACGAGCAGTACTTC.

This chain links TRBV7-2 with TRBJ1-5; TRBD1 is a possible D gene (5 bases). CDR1 and CDR2 from the germline V gene are SGHTA and FQGNSA. The CDR3 totals 14 residues. V was pared by 2 bases and J by 5 bases, with 10 bases between. The CDR3 DNA follows: TGTGCCAGCAGCTTACTACGGGGCGATCAGCCCCAGCATTTT. Its protein product is CASSLLRGDQPQHF. Combining the CDR3 with reference TRBV7-2 and TRBJ1-5 gives the whole variable domain GAGVSQSPSNKVTEKGKDVELRCDPISGHTALYWYRQSLGQGLEFLIYFQGNSAPDKSGLPSDRFSAERTGGSVSTLTIQRTQQEDSAVYLCASSLLRGDQPQHFGDGTRLSIL.

V is TRBV2 and J is TRBJ2-3, with D perhaps being TRBD1 or TRBD2 (6 bases each). Germline V CDR1 and CDR2: SNHLY, FYNNEI. Between the trimmed V and J ends, which lost 8 bases and 6 bases, there was a span of 18 bases. The CDR3 is 14 amino acids. The CDR3 sequence: CASGGWGAVDTQYF. The CDR3 nucleotides read TGTGCCAGCGGCGGCTGGGGGGCGGTGGATACGCAGTATTTT.

The V call is TRBV29-1, the J call TRBJ2-3; TRBD2 matches 9 bases. The CDR3 runs to 14 residues. V trimming: 7 bases; J trimming: 3 bases; junction bases outside the gene matches: 8. The germline CDR1 and CDR2 sequences are SQVTM and ANQGSEA. CDR3 sequence: CSALAGDRTDTQYF. The CDR3 bases are TGCAGCGCCTTAGCGGGAGATCGAACAGATACGCAGTATTTT.

This clone was observed a single time. The chain uses TRBV5-4 and TRBJ2-2; a weak D match, TRBD2 (7 bases). The V gene lost 0 bases and the J gene lost 4 bases, with 10 bases spanning the gap. Germline V CDR1 and CDR2: SGHNT, YYREEE (reference sequence). There are 15 residues in the CDR3. CDR3 in DNA: TGTGCCAGCAGCTTGGGCGGGGGCCCCACCGGGGAGCTGTTTTTT. Translated: CASSLGGGPTGELFF.

The chain recombines TRBV28 with TRBJ1-2; no clear D gene. The V gene lost 8 bases and the J gene lost 3 bases, with 7 bases spanning the gap. Germline values: CDR1 MDHEN, CDR2 SYDVKM. The CDR3 is 11 amino acids. DNA for the CDR3: TGTGCCAGCGGTACGGACTATGGCTACACCTTC. Translated: CASGTDYGYTF.

Concerning this clone: The sample contains more than one DNA sequence encoding this CDR3. The rearrangement uses TRBV6-5 and TRBJ1-5; D unresolved. The length of the CDR3 is 13 residues. The V gene lost 0 bases and the J gene lost 2 bases, with 2 bases spanning the gap. Germline V lookup: CDR1 MNHEY, CDR2 SVGAGI. The CDR3 DNA follows: TGTGCCAGCAGTTACTCGCGCAATCAGCCCCAGCATTTT. Translating it yields CASSYSRNQPQHF.

This chain uses TRBV10-1 with TRBJ2-4; 11 bases line up with TRBD2. The CDR3 is 17 residues long. V lost 0 bases and J lost 9; bases outside the gene matches: 10. Germline lookup yields CDR1 WNHNN and CDR2 SYGVQD (reference sequence). CDR3 in amino acids: CASSESGLAVQQSIQYF. CDR3 nucleotides: TGCGCCAGCAGTGAGTCGGGACTAGCGGTCCAACAGAGCATTCAGTACTTC.

The chain combines TRBV15 with TRBJ2-7; either TRBD1 or TRBD2 may fit D (5 bases each). Trimming took off 5 bases at V and 4 bases at J, with 21 bases between the two ends. CDR1 is LNHNV, CDR2 YYDKDF, per germline (reference sequence). The CDR3 has 16 residues. CDR3 loop: CATSEDGAHLEYEQYF. CDR3 DNA: TGTGCCACCAGCGAGGACGGGGCCCATTTAGAGTACGAGCAGTACTTC.

The J gene is TRBJ1-2, the V gene TRBV28; possible D gene TRBD1, 5 bases. CDR1 is MDHEN and CDR2 is SYDVKM in the germline V gene. V lost 2 bases to trimming and J lost 7 bases, with 14 bases between them. This CDR3 has 14 amino acids. The CDR3 here is CASSLHPRRGGYTF. The CDR3 region has the DNA TGTGCCAGCAGTTTACATCCCAGGAGGGGTGGCTACACCTTC.

This clone was seen a single time. This chain's CDR3 is CASSLAGWSTDTQYF. CDR3 bases: TGTGCCAGCAGCTTAGCGGGGTGGAGCACAGATACGCAGTATTTT. J is TRBJ2-3 and V is TRBV7-8; D not certain. CDR3 length: 15 residues. V gave up 0 bases and J gave up 0 bases, with 7 bases separating them. The V gene's germline CDR1 is SGHVS and CDR2 FQNEAQ. The variable domain in full, with the rest retrieved from reference TRBV7-8 and TRBJ2-3, is GAGVSQSPRYKVAKRGQDVALRCDPISGHVSLFWYQQALGQGPEFLTYFQNEAQLDKSGLPSDRFFAERPEGSVSTLKIQRTQQEDSAVYLCASSLAGWSTDTQYFGPGTRLTVL.